Listed below are T cell receptor beta chains from one sample, sequenced in a study of T-cell reconstitution after alpha-beta-depleted transplantation in children. One entry per CDR3 protein results from TCRdb running MiXCR on the PCR reads. Altogether some 200,000 distinct CDR3 sequences are present, approximately 8.4% being singletons, with the ten largest covering roughly 35%. Sequences were derived from PBMCs, mostly from graft donor cells, sampled 360 days after TCRalphabeta/CD19-depleted stem cell transplant. Receptor source: a male patient aged 2 to 10 who had a stem cell transplant for acute myeloid leukemia, so the T cells may come from the graft donor. Both conserved end residues are part of each CDR3. The order of the fields is D gene, clone size, V gene, J gene, CDR3 protein, CDR3 DNA. D genes are given only for firm matches. Clone sizes are given selectively: once, few, many, or a class where the clone is expanded.

NA,few,TRBV3-1,TRBJ1-1,CASSQDWGKNTEAFF,TGTGCCAGCAGCCAAGACTGGGGGAAGAACACTGAAGCTTTCTTT
TRBD2,few,TRBV27,TRBJ2-1,CASSPSSGGPNEQFF,TGTGCCAGCAGTCCCAGCAGCGGGGGCCCCAATGAGCAGTTCTTC
TRBD1,NA,TRBV6-2/TRBV6-3,TRBJ2-7,CASSYPWTGGTGEQYF,TGTGCCAGCAGTTATCCCTGGACAGGGGGAACAGGCGAGCAGTACTTC
TRBD2,many,TRBV20-1,TRBJ2-1,CSARDLAGTLNEQFF,TGCAGTGCTAGAGATCTAGCGGGGACCCTCAATGAGCAGTTCTTC
NA,NA,TRBV6-5,TRBJ2-5,CASSTGRSQETQYF,TGTGCCAGCAGTACCGGACGCTCCCAAGAGACCCAGTACTTC
NA,NA,TRBV18,TRBJ2-1,CASSRWGLSYNEQFF,TGTGCCAGCTCAAGGTGGGGCCTCTCCTACAATGAGCAGTTCTTC
NA,few,TRBV5-1,TRBJ2-5,CASSLSDSGETQYF,TGCGCCAGCAGCTTGTCGGACTCCGGGGAGACCCAGTACTTC
TRBD1,few,TRBV20-1,TRBJ2-2,CSARAQGAVGTGELFF,TGCAGTGCTAGAGCCCAGGGGGCGGTTGGCACCGGGGAGCTGTTTTTT
TRBD1,few,TRBV15,TRBJ2-5,CATNFGQVRETQYF,TGTGCCACCAACTTCGGACAGGTCCGAGAGACCCAGTACTTC
NA,few,TRBV20-1,TRBJ2-7,CSALSEEQYF,TGCAGTGCCCTTAGCGAAGAGCAGTACTTC